This passage covers 18 T cell receptor beta chains from one sample sequenced in a study of blood T cell repertoires in COVID-19. Data came from immunoSEQ multiplex PCR; TCRdb stores just in-frame clones and leaves some out. The data hold about 270,000 clones, with 70% to 90% observed a single time. The sample consisted of peripheral blood. The receptor set was obtained from a woman in her seventies with acute or convalescent COVID-19.

The chain recombines TRBV6-4 with TRBJ2-2; the match to TRBD1 covers 8 bases. The CDR3 consists of 16 residues. CDR1 MRHNA and CDR2 SNTAGT come from the germline V gene. The junction had 11 bases not matched to a gene; V was cut back by 7 bases and J by 4 bases. The CDR3 DNA reads as TGTGCCAGCACTCAAGGGGCAGGGGGCAGCACCGGGGAGCTGTTTTTT. It encodes CASTQGAGGSTGELFF.

This chain uses TRBV2 with TRBJ1-5; D not resolved. Germline-derived CDR1 and CDR2 are SNHLY and FYNNEI. The length of the CDR3 is 12 residues. Between the trimmed V and J ends, which lost 4 bases and 5 bases, there was a span of 6 bases. The CDR3 region has the DNA TGTGCCAGCAGTGCACGGGATCAGCCCCAGCATTTT. This codes for CASSARDQPQHF.

The V and J genes are TRBV5-6 and TRBJ1-4, with TRBD1 as a possible D gene (5 bases). The germline gives CDR1 SGHDT, CDR2 YYEEEE. The length of the CDR3 is 15 residues. The ends were cut back, 1 base at V and 1 base at J, with 8 bases in the middle. The CDR3 bases are TGTGCCAGCAGCTTGTGGGGGGAAACTAATGAAAAACTGTTTTTT. Translation gives CASSLWGETNEKLFF.

This chain links TRBV19 with TRBJ1-1; D possibly corresponds to TRBD1 (5 bases). CDR3 length: 15 residues. V gave up 7 bases and J gave up 3 bases, with 18 bases separating them. Germline V gene sequence: CDR1 LNHDA, CDR2 SQIVND (reference sequence). The CDR3 DNA reads as TGTGCCAGTACCCTGTCGGGGGGGTCGTACACTGAAGCTTTCTTT. It is translated as CASTLSGGSYTEAFF.

The chain recombines TRBV3-1 (or the pseudogene TRBV3-2) with TRBJ2-3; TRBD1 matches 9 bases. Trimming took 5 bases from V and 4 from J; bases not matched to a gene: 4. This CDR3 spans 14 amino acids. CDR1 is LGHDT, CDR2 YNNKEL, per germline (reference sequence). The DNA of the CDR3 is TGTGCCAGCAGCGGGACAGGGATCGCAGATACGCAGTATTTT. Its protein product is CASSGTGIADTQYF.

This chain joins TRBV2 and TRBJ2-7, with a weak D call TRBD2 (5 bases). The CDR3 is made up of 12 amino acids. V was cut by 6 bases and J by 3 bases, with 9 bases left in between. The germline CDR1 and CDR2 sequences are SNHLY and FYNNEI. This CDR3 is CASRGGLYEQYF. The DNA for the CDR3 is TGTGCCAGCAGGGGCGGACTCTACGAGCAGTACTTC.

The chain uses TRBV6-5 and TRBJ1-2; 8 nucleotides line up with TRBD1. CDR1 and CDR2 from the germline V gene are MNHEY and SVGAGI. The CDR3 runs to 14 residues. The ends lost 5 bases at V and 4 bases at J; junction bases unmatched: 6. The CDR3 region is CASSRQGLGYGYTF. The CDR3 DNA follows: TGTGCCAGCAGTCGACAGGGGTTGGGCTATGGCTACACCTTC.

This chain uses TRBV5-4 with TRBJ2-2, with 12 bases matching TRBD2. After removal of 4 bases from V and 5 bases from J, the junction contained 9 bases not matched to a gene. The CDR3 loop spans 17 amino acids. CDR1 is SGHNT and CDR2 is YYREEE in the germline V gene (reference sequence). CDR3 bases: TGTGCCAGCAGCCGGACTAGCGGGGTCTCCGGGACCGGGGAGCTGTTTTTT. It codes for CASSRTSGVSGTGELFF.

The chain joins TRBV6-5 to TRBJ1-1; unclear D gene. Trimming stripped 10 bases from V and 0 bases from J, with 12 bases between. The length of the CDR3 is 13 residues. In germline, CDR1 is MNHEY, CDR2 SVGAGI. CDR3 in amino acids: CATKPRMNTEAFF. CDR3 sequence (DNA): TGTGCCACAAAGCCGAGAATGAACACTGAAGCTTTCTTT.

The J gene is TRBJ1-3, the V gene TRBV12-3 or TRBV12-4; no reliable D call. This CDR3 has 12 amino acids. V lost 6 bases to trimming and J lost 9 bases, with 12 bases between them. The CDR3 loop reads CASRTDSTTIYF. CDR3 DNA sequence: TGTGCCAGCAGAACGGACTCTACCACCATATATTTT.

The V gene is TRBV27, the J gene TRBJ2-2; D call uncertain. Trimming cost V 5 bases and J 0 bases, with 10 bases left between them. CDR3 size: 15 residues. CDR1 MNHEY and CDR2 SMNVEV come from the germline V gene (reference sequence). CDR3: CASSTGFSNTGELFF. The CDR3 region has the DNA TGTGCCAGCAGTACGGGTTTCTCGAACACCGGGGAGCTGTTTTTT.

This chain uses TRBV9 with TRBJ1-2; 7 bases agree with TRBD1. Trimming cost V 1 base and J 2 bases; bases outside gene matches: 11. Germline-derived CDR1 and CDR2 are SGDLS and YYNGEE. This CDR3 has 17 amino acids. The CDR3 spells CASSVNGGGQKNYGYTF. The CDR3 DNA reads TGTGCCAGCAGCGTAAACGGAGGGGGCCAGAAAAACTATGGCTACACCTTC.

This sequence joins TRBV6-5 and TRBJ1-2; 8 nucleotides agree with TRBD1. The CDR3 has 13 amino acids. Germline CDR1 reads MNHEY; CDR2 reads SVGAGI. V shed 7 bases, J shed 4 bases, and the junction held 5 bases outside the gene matches. CDR3 region: CASKQGVFYGYTF. The CDR3 bases are TGTGCCAGCAAACAGGGGGTTTTCTATGGCTACACCTTC.

About this clone: This same CDR3 is encoded by further DNA sequences in the sample. The CDR3 spells CASSSYSGNTIYF. The CDR3 DNA reads TGTGCCAGCAGTTCGTACTCTGGAAACACCATATATTTT. The chain uses TRBV12-3 or TRBV12-4 and TRBJ1-3; D is unresolved. The CDR3 extends over 13 amino acids. The V gene lost 4 bases and the J gene lost 0 bases, with 4 bases spanning the gap.

CDR3 DNA: TGTGCCAGCAGTCTAACAGGGGCTGGAAACACCATATATTTT. It is translated as CASSLTGAGNTIYF. The chain combines TRBV6-5 with TRBJ1-3; 7 bases map to TRBD1. CDR3 length: 14 residues. With 5 bases clipped from V and 2 bases from J, the junction kept 3 bases outside the gene matches. CDR1 is MNHEY and CDR2 is SVGAGI in the germline V gene.

This chain links TRBV2 with TRBJ2-1, with 9 bases lining up with TRBD2. V lost 3 bases, J lost 7 bases, and 1 base stayed unmatched. Germline loops: CDR1 SNHLY, CDR2 FYNNEI. CDR3 length: 13 residues. The CDR3, as DNA: TGTGCCAGCAGTGAGCTAGCGGGGAATGAGCAGTTCTTC. It codes for CASSELAGNEQFF.

The V call is TRBV30, the J call TRBJ2-3; 9 bases map to TRBD1. CDR1 and CDR2 from the germline V gene are GTSNPN and SVGIG (reference sequence). With 5 bases clipped from V and 3 bases from J, the junction kept 9 bases outside the gene matches. CDR3 length: 15 amino acids. CDR3 amino acids: CAWYPDRGTTDTQYF. In DNA, the CDR3 is TGTGCCTGGTATCCGGACAGGGGTACGACAGATACGCAGTATTTT.

In nucleotides, the CDR3 is TGTGCCAGCAGCGCAACGGATAATTCACCCCTCCACTTT. It codes for CASSATDNSPLHF. J is TRBJ1-6 and V is TRBV5-5, with D unresolved. V was shortened by 4 bases and J by 5 bases, with 7 bases between the two germline ends. This CDR3 region has 13 residues. Germline-derived CDR1 and CDR2 are SGHKS and YYEKEE (reference sequence).